A selection of T cell receptor beta chains follows, all from one sample in a study of blood T cell repertoires in COVID-19. Profiling relied on immunoSEQ multiplex PCR, and the TCRdb table lists in-frame clones only, not all of them. The sample contains more than 300,000 clones, 85% to 90% of which appear only once. The sequencing sample was made of peripheral blood. These receptors originate from a woman between 45 and 65 years old with COVID-19, enrolled during active disease. Both conserved end residues are part of each CDR3. Each record gives: CDR3 DNA, CDR3 protein, V gene, J gene, D gene, clone size. A D gene is named only where the DNA matches it firmly. Clone size is shown for a subset of rows, as once, few, many or a class of expanded clone.

cdr3_nt: TGTGCCACCAGTGATCCCGGGTATGCTGAAGCTTTCTTT; cdr3_aa: CATSDPGYAEAFF; v_call: TRBV24-1; j_call: TRBJ1-1; d_call: .; clone_size: .
cdr3_nt: TGTGCCAGCAGCCAAATAGGGGGCGCGGGCGGGGAGCTGTTTTTT; cdr3_aa: CASSQIGGAGGELFF; v_call: TRBV3-1/TRBV3-2; j_call: TRBJ2-2; d_call: TRBD1; clone_size: .
cdr3_nt: TGTGCCAGCAGCCCGACAGGAGGCTCCTACGAGCAGTACTTC; cdr3_aa: CASSPTGGSYEQYF; v_call: TRBV5-6; j_call: TRBJ2-7; d_call: .; clone_size: few
cdr3_nt: TGTGCCAGCAGCTCCCACAGAGTCGGGACTAGCACAGATACGCAGTATTTT; cdr3_aa: CASSSHRVGTSTDTQYF; v_call: TRBV4-2; j_call: TRBJ2-3; d_call: .; clone_size: .
cdr3_nt: TGCGCCAGCAGCAAAACCGGGACAGTTAGCACAGATACGCAGTATTTT; cdr3_aa: CASSKTGTVSTDTQYF; v_call: TRBV5-1; j_call: TRBJ2-3; d_call: TRBD1; clone_size: .
cdr3_nt: TGTGCCAGTAGCACATGGAGCACTGAAGCTTTCTTT; cdr3_aa: CASSTWSTEAFF; v_call: TRBV19; j_call: TRBJ1-1; d_call: .; clone_size: .
cdr3_nt: TGTGCCAGCAATTCAGGCCTGTGGGAGCAGTACTTC; cdr3_aa: CASNSGLWEQYF; v_call: TRBV6-5; j_call: TRBJ2-7; d_call: .; clone_size: .
cdr3_nt: TGTGCCAGCAGCGCTACTAGCGGCCAAATCTATGAGACCCAGTACTTC; cdr3_aa: CASSATSGQIYETQYF; v_call: TRBV9; j_call: TRBJ2-5; d_call: TRBD2; clone_size: .
cdr3_nt: TGTGCCAGCAGTTACTCCGCCGGACTAGGGAATGAGCAGTTCTTC; cdr3_aa: CASSYSAGLGNEQFF; v_call: TRBV6-2/TRBV6-3; j_call: TRBJ2-1; d_call: TRBD2; clone_size: .
cdr3_nt: TGTGCCAGCAGTTCCGTAGCGGAAGAGACCCAGTACTTC; cdr3_aa: CASSSVAEETQYF; v_call: TRBV27; j_call: TRBJ2-5; d_call: .; clone_size: .
cdr3_nt: TGTGCCAGTAGGGGCTGGGCGCGGGGCACAGATACGCAGTATTTT; cdr3_aa: CASRGWARGTDTQYF; v_call: TRBV19; j_call: TRBJ2-3; d_call: .; clone_size: .
cdr3_nt: TGTGCCAGCAGTGACCATATCGGACAGGGTAACACTGAAGCTTTCTTT; cdr3_aa: CASSDHIGQGNTEAFF; v_call: TRBV25-1; j_call: TRBJ1-1; d_call: TRBD1; clone_size: .